The 31 T cell receptor beta chains below come from one sample, sequenced in a study of cytomegalovirus exposure and HLA in healthy donors. PCR primers comprised 60 Vbeta and 13 Jbeta primers. Using immunoSEQ multiplex PCR, the repertoire was profiled, and TCRdb retains in-frame clones only, with some absent. The table lists approximately 91,000 clones, 69% of them singletons. The source material was PBMCs. The receptors come from a female donor in good health and CMV-seronegative.

This rearrangement joins TRBV28 to TRBJ2-2; D possibly corresponds to TRBD2 (5 bases). The CDR3 sequence is 15 residues long. V was pared by 3 bases and J by 5 bases, with 13 bases between. From germline, CDR1 is MDHEN and CDR2 SYDVKM. The CDR3 reads CASSLLSEGTGELFF. The CDR3 DNA follows: TGTGCCAGCAGTTTGCTTTCCGAGGGAACCGGGGAGCTGTTTTTT. The complete variable domain, with remaining parts taken from reference TRBV28 and TRBJ2-2, reads DVKVTQSSRYLVKRTGEKVFLECVQDMDHENMFWYRQDPGLGLRLIYFSYDVKMKEKGDIPEGYSVSREKKERFSLILESASTNQTSMYLCASSLLSEGTGELFFGEGSRLTVL.

The V gene is TRBV10-3, the J gene TRBJ2-5; D is perhaps TRBD2 (5 bases). Per the germline V gene, CDR1 is ENHRY and CDR2 is SYGVKD. V lost 10 bases to trimming and J lost 3 bases, with 15 bases between them. The CDR3 consists of 13 residues. The CDR3 region is CATPGASKETQYF. DNA for the CDR3: TGTGCCACCCCGGGTGCTAGCAAAGAGACCCAGTACTTC.

This sequence joins TRBV4-1 and TRBJ1-1, with 9 bases that match TRBD1. V was pared by 2 bases and J by 0 bases, with 13 bases of the junction left unmatched. There are 19 residues in the CDR3. Germline V CDR1 and CDR2: MGHRA, YSYEKL. CDR3 sequence: CASSQRDRDEVLMNTEAFF. CDR3 sequence (DNA): TGCGCCAGCAGCCAACGGGACAGGGACGAGGTGTTGATGAACACTGAAGCTTTCTTT.

This clone was counted many times. The chain is built from TRBV2 and TRBJ2-1; 8 bases match TRBD2. V was clipped by 3 bases and J by 4 bases; unmatched bases: 2. Germline-derived CDR1 and CDR2 are SNHLY and FYNNEI. The CDR3 contains 14 residues. CDR3: CASSEEREYNEQFF. As DNA, the CDR3 is TGTGCCAGCAGTGAGGAGCGGGAGTACAATGAGCAGTTCTTC.

The V gene is TRBV20-1, the J gene TRBJ2-7; the D gene is possibly TRBD2 (5 bases). There are 11 residues in the CDR3. With 6 bases removed from V and 3 bases from J, the gap between germline ends came to 9 bases. CDR1 and CDR2 from the germline V gene are DFQATT and SNEGSKA (reference sequence). The CDR3 DNA follows: TGCAGTGCAATCCGGGACTACGAGCAGTACTTC. Translated, it gives CSAIRDYEQYF.

V and J are TRBV7-6 and TRBJ2-7, with D unclear. The germline gives CDR1 SGHVS, CDR2 FNYEAQ. Trimming took off 2 bases at V and 5 bases at J, with 7 bases between the two ends. The CDR3 consists of 12 residues. The CDR3 DNA reads TGTGCCAGCAGCTTAAACTCGCACGAGCAGTACTTC. Translating it yields CASSLNSHEQYF.

The CDR3 nucleotides are TGTGCCAGCAGCTTAGTAGCGGGAGGGAGCACAGATACGCAGTATTTT. Amino acids: CASSLVAGGSTDTQYF. The genes are TRBV7-2 and TRBJ2-3; 11 bases match TRBD2. Germline V gene data show CDR1 as SGHTA and CDR2 as FQGNSA. This CDR3 is 16 amino acids long. The V segment lost 1 base and the J segment 0 bases; nucleotides outside the gene matches: 0.

The chain combines TRBV7-3 with TRBJ2-3; TRBD2 matches at 11 bases. Unmatched junction bases numbered 9, after V lost 2 bases and J lost 5 bases. The CDR3 sequence is 17 residues long. Germline CDR1 reads SGHTA; CDR2 reads FQGTGA. DNA for the CDR3: TGTGCCAGCAGCTTAGTTCCCCTAGCGGGAGGTCAAGATACGCAGTATTTT. Translation gives CASSLVPLAGGQDTQYF.

The chain links TRBV7-8 to TRBJ2-7, with 8 bases aligning to TRBD1. Unmatched junction bases numbered 8, after V lost 2 bases and J lost 2 bases. This CDR3 comprises 16 residues. Germline assignment: CDR1 SGHVS and CDR2 FQNEAQ. The CDR3 is CASSLFLTGATYEQYF. CDR3 bases: TGTGCCAGCAGCTTATTCCTGACAGGGGCTACCTACGAGCAGTACTTC.

The table lists this clone with a count of one. The V call is TRBV9, the J call TRBJ2-3; a weak D match, TRBD1 (5 bases). Germline V gene data show CDR1 as SGDLS and CDR2 as YYNGEE. The CDR3 is made up of 13 amino acids. Trimming stripped 2 bases from V and 7 bases from J, with 11 bases between. This CDR3 reads CASSVGLENTQYF. The CDR3 DNA is TGTGCCAGCAGCGTGGGGCTCGAGAATACGCAGTATTTT.

The table lists this clone with a count of one. This chain uses TRBV5-4 with TRBJ2-5; 14 bases are a match to TRBD2. The CDR3 runs 16 residues. Germline V CDR1 and CDR2: SGHNT, YYREEE (reference sequence). V lost 5 bases to trimming and J lost 3 bases; unmatched junction nucleotides: 6. The CDR3 reads CASSLPGLAGEETQYF. CDR3 nucleotides: TGTGCCAGCAGTCTTCCGGGACTAGCGGGAGAAGAGACCCAGTACTTC. Drawing the rest from reference TRBV5-4 and TRBJ2-5, the complete variable domain is ETGVTQSPTHLIKTRGQQVTLRCSSQSGHNTVSWYQQALGQGPQFIFQYYREEENGRGNFPPRFSGLQFPNYSSELNVNALELDDSALYLCASSLPGLAGEETQYFGPGTRLLVL.

This clone has just one count. This rearrangement joins TRBV10-3 to TRBJ2-3; possibly TRBD1 for D (5 bases). From germline, CDR1 is ENHRY and CDR2 SYGVKD. There are 14 residues in the CDR3. V was clipped by 6 bases and J by 2 bases, with 12 bases between them. CDR3 in amino acids: CAIRDSLYTDTQYF. The DNA for the CDR3 is TGTGCCATCAGAGACAGTCTGTACACAGATACGCAGTATTTT.

This clone has just a few counts. This chain joins TRBV30 and TRBJ2-3, with 7 nucleotides matching TRBD2. Germline V gene sequence: CDR1 GTSNPN, CDR2 SVGIG (reference sequence). The CDR3 extends over 14 amino acids. V trimming: 3 bases; J trimming: 2 bases; junction bases outside the gene matches: 5. Written as DNA, the CDR3 is TGTGCCTGGAGGCCGGGACTATACACAGATACGCAGTATTTT. As protein: CAWRPGLYTDTQYF.

The chain links TRBV4-1 to TRBJ2-5; a possible D gene is TRBD1 (6 bases). The CDR3 length is 16 residues. The V gene's germline CDR1 is MGHRA and CDR2 YSYEKL. V was pared by 1 base and J by 1 base, with 13 bases between. DNA of the CDR3: TGCGCCAGCAGCCAAGGCGAGGGGACATTCCAAGAGACCCAGTACTTC. This gives the protein CASSQGEGTFQETQYF.

J is TRBJ2-2 and V is TRBV9; 11 bases line up with TRBD2. V lost 3 bases and J lost 5; bases outside the gene matches: 6. Germline V gene lookup returns CDR1 SGDLS and CDR2 YYNGEE. This CDR3 spans 16 amino acids. CDR3 coding DNA: TGTGCCAGCAGCGGATTTAGCGGGGGGGATACCGGGGAGCTGTTTTTT. It is translated as CASSGFSGGDTGELFF.

The rearrangement joins TRBV28 to TRBJ2-7; no firm D call. The CDR3 runs 11 residues. CDR1 is MDHEN, CDR2 SYDVKM, per germline. Trimming stripped 7 bases from V and 4 bases from J, with 8 bases between. CDR3 amino acids: CASTGSYEQYF. The CDR3 DNA reads as TGTGCCAGCACAGGCAGTTACGAGCAGTACTTC.

The chain couples TRBV5-8 to TRBJ2-3; 11 nucleotides line up with TRBD1. CDR3 length equals 14 residues. Germline assignment: CDR1 SGHTS and CDR2 YDEGEE. Trimming cost V 0 bases and J 6 bases; bases outside gene matches: 0. The CDR3 spells CASSLGTGGDTQYF. The DNA of the CDR3 is TGTGCCAGCAGCTTGGGGACAGGGGGCGATACGCAGTATTTT.

The chain uses TRBV7-8 and TRBJ2-1; D remains ambiguous. Trimming removed 1 base from V and 7 bases from J, with 14 bases in between. The CDR3 loop spans 15 amino acids. The V gene's germline CDR1 is SGHVS and CDR2 FQNEAQ. The CDR3 nucleotides are TGTGCCAGCAGCTTAGGTCCTGGGCTGGCGAATGAGCAGTTCTTC. Protein sequence: CASSLGPGLANEQFF.

DNA of the CDR3: TGCGCCAGCAGCCAAGAGACAGGGGACACTGAAGCTTTCTTT. Protein sequence: CASSQETGDTEAFF. The chain couples TRBV4-3 to TRBJ1-1; 8 bases map to TRBD1. Germline CDR1 and CDR2: LGHNA and YSLEER. There are 14 residues in the CDR3. Trimming removed 0 bases from V and 3 bases from J; junction bases left unmatched: 0.

This rearrangement joins TRBV10-2 to TRBJ2-7; D is perhaps TRBD1 (6 bases). The CDR3 consists of 13 residues. The germline CDR1 and CDR2 sequences are WSHSY and SAAADI. Trimming took off 6 bases at V and 7 bases at J, with 16 bases between the two ends. For the CDR3, the DNA is TGCGCCAGCAGCGACAGGCCGTATGAGGAGCAGTACTTC. Translated: CASSDRPYEEQYF.

V usage is TRBV19 and J usage is TRBJ2-5; tentative D call: TRBD1 (6 bases). V lost 5 bases and J 2 bases, leaving 9 bases between the germline ends. The CDR3 spans 13 residues. Germline CDR1 reads LNHDA; CDR2 reads SQIVND (reference sequence). The chain's CDR3 is CASSLQGQETQYF. The DNA for the CDR3 is TGTGCCAGTAGTTTGCAGGGGCAAGAGACCCAGTACTTC.

The chain combines TRBV19 with TRBJ2-6, with a possible D match to TRBD1 (5 bases). Germline V gene lookup returns CDR1 LNHDA and CDR2 SQIVND (reference sequence). Trimming took off 7 bases at V and 8 bases at J, with 12 bases between the two ends. CDR3 size: 13 residues. CDR3 region: CASTPGAPNVLTF. Written as DNA, the CDR3 is TGTGCCAGTACCCCTGGGGCGCCCAACGTCCTGACTTTC.

The chain combines TRBV5-4 with TRBJ2-1; TRBD1 matches at 9 bases. After removal of 6 bases from V and 5 bases from J, the junction contained 6 bases not matched to a gene. Germline V gives CDR1 SGHNT, CDR2 YYREEE (reference sequence). The CDR3 is made up of 14 amino acids. DNA for the CDR3: TGTGCCAGCACCGTCGGACAGGGGCACAATGAGCAGTTCTTC. It translates to CASTVGQGHNEQFF.

V and J are TRBV5-5 and TRBJ2-5, with 7 bases that match TRBD1. Trimming cost V 5 bases and J 0 bases; bases outside gene matches: 4. This CDR3 contains 14 residues. Germline V lookup: CDR1 SGHKS, CDR2 YYEKEE (reference sequence). Here the CDR3 DNA reads TGTGCCAGCAGGACACAGGGGAACCAAGAGACCCAGTACTTC. This codes for CASRTQGNQETQYF.

This clone was counted only a few times. The CDR3 loop is CASSVEGASVYTF. The DNA for the CDR3 is TGTGCCAGCAGTGTAGAGGGGGCTAGTGTCTACACCTTC. The rearrangement links TRBV25-1 to TRBJ1-2; 7 bases are a match to TRBD1. This CDR3 spans 13 amino acids. Germline V gene data show CDR1 as MGHDK and CDR2 as SYGVNS. With V trimmed by 4 bases and J by 10 bases, 9 bases remained unmatched.

The genes are TRBV6-1 and TRBJ1-2; 7 bases are shared with TRBD1. This CDR3 contains 13 residues. J was trimmed by 8 bases and V by 5 bases; bases with no gene match: 8. Germline assignment: CDR1 MNHNS and CDR2 SASEGT. The chain's CDR3 is CASSPWDSEGYTF. For the CDR3, the DNA is TGTGCCAGCAGTCCCTGGGACAGTGAGGGCTACACCTTC.

The chain employs TRBV6-1 and TRBJ2-1; D is undetermined. Per germline, CDR1 MNHNS and CDR2 SASEGT. V was shortened by 6 bases and J by 0 bases, with 12 bases between the two germline ends. This CDR3 spans 15 amino acids. The CDR3 here is CASSADWSSYNEQFF. As DNA, the CDR3 is TGTGCCAGCAGCGCCGACTGGAGCTCCTACAATGAGCAGTTCTTC.

This chain joins TRBV5-5 and TRBJ2-6; D is unclear. This CDR3 contains 15 residues. The ends were cut back, 1 base at V and 0 bases at J, with 5 bases in the middle. The germline gives CDR1 SGHKS, CDR2 YYEKEE (reference sequence). Here the CDR3 DNA reads TGTGCCAGCAGCTTGACAGTCTCTGGGGCCAACGTCCTGACTTTC. Translating it yields CASSLTVSGANVLTF.

This clone was recorded a few times. The chain links TRBV7-9 to TRBJ1-1; 7 bases match TRBD1. V was clipped by 5 bases and J by 5 bases; unmatched bases: 17. Germline V gives CDR1 SEHNR, CDR2 FQNEAQ (reference sequence). CDR3 length: 17 amino acids. CDR3 sequence: CASSPRGLETPKTEAFF. The CDR3 nucleotides read TGTGCCAGCAGCCCTAGGGGGCTTGAGACACCCAAGACTGAAGCTTTCTTT.

This clone has just one count. The genes are TRBV13 and TRBJ2-1; 10 bases line up with TRBD2. The V gene end was trimmed by 5 bases and the J gene end by 7 bases; junction bases not matched to a gene: 11. Germline V gene lookup returns CDR1 PRHDT and CDR2 FYEKMQ (reference sequence). The CDR3 is 16 amino acids. The CDR3 sequence is CASSHEKLAGFNEQFF. For the CDR3, the DNA is TGTGCCAGCAGCCACGAGAAACTAGCGGGGTTTAATGAGCAGTTCTTC.

CDR3 protein: CSVVTGTSGRATFF. CDR3 DNA: TGCAGCGTTGTGACAGGGACCAGCGGGAGGGCCACGTTCTTC. The rearrangement links TRBV29-1 to TRBJ2-1, with TRBD2 identical over 10 bases. This CDR3 region has 14 residues. J was trimmed by 15 bases and V by 4 bases; bases with no gene match: 15. CDR1 and CDR2 from the germline V gene are SQVTM and ANQGSEA.